The 23 T cell receptor beta chains reported below all come from one sample, sequenced in a study of radiation and T cells in renal cell carcinoma. Data came from immunoSEQ multiplex PCR; TCRdb stores just in-frame clones and leaves some out. This sample has approximately 150,000 clones, with around nine tenths found just once. As for time point: blood 4 weeks post-SBRT, at nephrectomy. Sample treatment: 15 Gy SBRT to primary tumor, nephrectomy 4 weeks later. The sample was blood, taken from a patient whose treatment included radiotherapy and nephrectomy. The source is a woman aged 45-65 years with renal cell carcinoma.

The chain uses TRBV19 and TRBJ2-1; 10 bases match TRBD2. The CDR3 sequence is 18 residues long. Germline CDR1 is LNHDA and CDR2 is SQIVND (reference sequence). The V segment lost 4 bases and the J segment 0 bases; nucleotides outside the gene matches: 9. The CDR3 loop is CASSKYSGGTSSYNEQFF. The CDR3 coding sequence is TGTGCCAGTAGTAAATATAGCGGGGGGACGAGCTCCTACAATGAGCAGTTCTTC.

The V and J genes are TRBV10-3 and TRBJ2-3; 9 bases agree with TRBD1. The CDR3 contains 16 residues. Per germline, CDR1 ENHRY and CDR2 SYGVKD. J was trimmed by 0 bases and V by 2 bases; bases with no gene match: 3. The CDR3 DNA sequence: TGTGCCATCAGTGAGACCGGGACAGGGAGCACAGATACGCAGTATTTT. Translating gives CAISETGTGSTDTQYF.

This clone has a handful of counts. This chain links TRBV6-1 with TRBJ2-3, with 9 bases matching TRBD2. Looked up from germline, CDR1 is MNHNS and CDR2 is SASEGT. The CDR3 is made up of 13 amino acids. J lost 1 base, V lost 8 bases, and 1 base had no gene match. CDR3 DNA: TGTGCCAGCTGGACTAGCGGCACAGATACGCAGTATTTT. This gives the protein CASWTSGTDTQYF.

The gene calls are TRBV6-1 and TRBJ2-7; TRBD1 matches 8 bases. V shed 1 base, J shed 7 bases, and the junction held 12 bases outside the gene matches. The CDR3 totals 16 residues. From germline, CDR1 is MNHNS and CDR2 SASEGT. In nucleotides, the CDR3 is TGTGCCAGCAGTGAAGGCTCCGGGACAGGTTCACGGGAGCAGTACTTC. Translating gives CASSEGSGTGSREQYF.

The sample holds one count of this clone. V usage is TRBV19 and J usage is TRBJ2-7, with D perhaps matching TRBD2 (5 bases). The germline V gene encodes CDR1 LNHDA and CDR2 SQIVND (reference sequence). Trimming cost V 6 bases and J 6 bases, with 18 bases left between them. This CDR3 region has 14 residues. The CDR3 nucleotides are TGTGCCAGTAGCAGCCTCGGGGAACTATTCGAGCAGTACTTC. This codes for CASSSLGELFEQYF.

The chain joins TRBV7-3 to TRBJ1-1, with 9 bases aligning to TRBD1. The V gene end was trimmed by 4 bases and the J gene end by 5 bases; junction bases not matched to a gene: 2. CDR1 is SGHTA and CDR2 is FQGTGA in the germline V gene. This CDR3 comprises 13 residues. This chain's CDR3 is CASSSGQGTEAFF. CDR3 DNA sequence: TGTGCCAGCAGCTCGGGACAGGGTACTGAAGCTTTCTTT.

The CDR3, as DNA: TGTGCCAGCAGTTACATCGGGACAACTAATGAAAAACTGTTTTTT. Residues: CASSYIGTTNEKLFF. This chain joins TRBV6-5 and TRBJ1-4; D unresolved. V lost 2 bases, J lost 0 bases, and 7 bases lay in between. Germline V CDR1 and CDR2: MNHEY, SVGAGI. CDR3 length: 15 residues.

This chain uses TRBV4-3 with TRBJ2-7; 9 bases map to TRBD2. Germline V gene lookup returns CDR1 LGHNA and CDR2 YSLEER. J gave up 3 bases and V 0 bases, and 3 bases lay outside the gene matches. This CDR3 spans 15 amino acids. CDR3 DNA sequence: TGCGCCAGCAGCCAAGATTCTAGCGGGGACTACGAGCAGTACTTC. This codes for CASSQDSSGDYEQYF.

The V and J genes are TRBV5-1 and TRBJ1-2, with 11 bases identical to TRBD1. V lost 2 bases and J lost 7; bases outside the gene matches: 19. Per germline, CDR1 SGHRS and CDR2 YFSETQ. This CDR3 is built from 19 residues. The CDR3 region has the DNA TGCGCCAGCAGCTTACGATTAAACCGATGGACAGGGGGCGCTTCTGGCTACACCTTC. This translates into CASSLRLNRWTGGASGYTF.

The chain recombines TRBV27 with TRBJ2-1; a possible D gene is TRBD1 (6 bases). The V gene lost 4 bases and the J gene lost 0 bases, with 10 bases spanning the gap. Per the germline V gene, CDR1 is MNHEY and CDR2 is SMNVEV (reference sequence). CDR3 length: 15 residues. CDR3 bases: TGTGCCAGCAGTTCAACAGGGAGCTCCTACAATGAGCAGTTCTTC. Amino acid sequence: CASSSTGSSYNEQFF.

This clone was recorded a few times. The rearrangement joins TRBV5-4 to TRBJ2-3, with TRBD1 identical over 7 bases. V shed 6 bases and J 2 bases; nucleotides not matched to a gene: 6. CDR3 length: 14 amino acids. Germline V gene sequence: CDR1 SGHNT, CDR2 YYREEE (reference sequence). The CDR3 sequence: CASTLGQVTDTQYF. The CDR3 bases are TGTGCCAGCACCCTCGGACAGGTCACAGATACGCAGTATTTT.

This rearrangement joins TRBV7-2 to TRBJ1-1; no clear D. Germline V gives CDR1 SGHTA, CDR2 FQGNSA. The CDR3 is made up of 15 amino acids. V dropped 4 bases and J dropped 3 bases, with 15 bases sitting between them. CDR3 coding DNA: TGTGCCAGCAGCTCCCTCGGGTCGGGGTACACTGAAGCTTTCTTT. This encodes CASSSLGSGYTEAFF.

The chain couples TRBV2 to TRBJ2-7; D call uncertain. CDR3 size: 13 residues. V was pared by 5 bases and J by 0 bases, with 8 bases between. Germline CDR1 SNHLY, CDR2 FYNNEI. CDR3 sequence reads: CASSSTSSYEQYF. The CDR3 nucleotides are TGTGCCAGCAGTTCAACGAGCTCCTACGAGCAGTACTTC.

Here the CDR3 DNA reads TGTGCCAGCAGTTTAGGGACAGGGGCCTACGAGCAGTACTTC. The encoded protein is CASSLGTGAYEQYF. The rearrangement uses TRBV28 and TRBJ2-7; TRBD1 agrees at 10 bases. This CDR3 region has 14 residues. V gave up 2 bases and J gave up 2 bases; unmatched junction bases: 0. The germline gives CDR1 MDHEN, CDR2 SYDVKM.

This clone was counted a single time. The V and J genes are TRBV11-3 and TRBJ2-3; D not certain. CDR3 length: 16 residues. V lost 5 bases to trimming and J lost 1 base, with 16 bases between them. Germline-derived CDR1 and CDR2 are SGHNT and YENEEA. CDR3 in DNA: TGTGCCAGCAGCCATCGGCAAGGGTGGGGCACAGATACGCAGTATTTT. As protein: CASSHRQGWGTDTQYF.

The rearrangement uses TRBV7-9 and TRBJ1-3; D ambiguous. With 5 bases removed from V and 0 bases from J, the gap between germline ends came to 14 bases. The CDR3 is made up of 16 amino acids. Germline V gene sequence: CDR1 SEHNR, CDR2 FQNEAQ (reference sequence). The CDR3 is CASSPSQGFSGNTIYF. DNA of the CDR3: TGTGCCAGCAGCCCCTCACAAGGATTCTCTGGAAACACCATATATTTT.

This sequence joins TRBV5-1 and TRBJ2-7; perhaps TRBD2 as D (6 bases). The CDR3 loop spans 14 amino acids. Per the germline V gene, CDR1 is SGHRS and CDR2 is YFSETQ. Trimming cost V 6 bases and J 7 bases, with 20 bases left between them. The CDR3 DNA reads as TGCGCCAGCAAATCGGAGGGAGAAACTGGGGAGCAGTACTTC. As protein: CASKSEGETGEQYF.

The rearrangement links TRBV18 to TRBJ2-7, with a weak D call TRBD1 (6 bases). CDR3 length equals 14 residues. The V end was cut by 3 bases, the J end by 5 bases, with 14 bases between. Looked up from germline, CDR1 is KGHSH and CDR2 is LQKENI. In DNA form, the CDR3 reads TGTGCCAGCTCACCGGACAGTGACCTGCACGAGCAGTACTTC. Its translation: CASSPDSDLHEQYF.

This CDR3 is CASSLAGAGGHNEQFF. As DNA, the CDR3 is TGTGCCAGCAGCTTAGCGGGAGCGGGGGGACACAATGAGCAGTTCTTC. This chain links TRBV7-2 with TRBJ2-1, with 9 nucleotides matching TRBD2. V was pared by 0 bases and J by 5 bases, with 5 bases of the junction left unmatched. This CDR3 has 16 residues. The germline CDR1 and CDR2 sequences are SGHTA and FQGNSA.

The chain employs TRBV5-1 and TRBJ1-1; 8 bases match TRBD1. V dropped 2 bases and J dropped 1; count of bases not matched to a gene: 7. CDR1 is SGHRS, CDR2 YFSETQ, per germline. The CDR3 sequence is 16 residues long. CDR3 nucleotides: TGCGCCAGCAGCTTTTCCAGCCAGGGGGCGAACACTGAAGCTTTCTTT. Encoded protein: CASSFSSQGANTEAFF. The full variable domain, completed using reference TRBV5-1 and TRBJ1-1, is KAGVTQTPRYLIKTRGQQVTLSCSPISGHRSVSWYQQTPGQGLQFLFEYFSETQRNKGNFPGRFSGRQFSNSRSEMNVSTLELGDSALYLCASSFSSQGANTEAFFGQGTRLTVV.

This chain connects TRBV7-9 to TRBJ1-1; TRBD1 is a possible D gene (5 bases). Trimming shortened V by 4 bases and J by 1 base, and 10 bases separated the two germline ends. Germline V lookup: CDR1 SEHNR, CDR2 FQNEAQ (reference sequence). The CDR3 has 14 residues. The chain's CDR3 is CASSSRGWNTEAFF. CDR3 nucleotide sequence: TGTGCCAGCAGCTCTCGGGGGTGGAACACTGAAGCTTTCTTT.

The CDR3 sequence: CASSLEPGETQYF. CDR3 DNA sequence: TGCGCCAGCAGCTTGGAGCCCGGGGAGACCCAGTACTTC. The chain is built from TRBV5-1 and TRBJ2-5; D call uncertain. CDR3 length: 13 residues. Trimming shortened V by 0 bases and J by 5 bases, and 8 bases separated the two germline ends. Germline loops: CDR1 SGHRS, CDR2 YFSETQ.

CDR3 in DNA: TGCGCCAGCAGCCAAGGTCTCCGGGGCGTCACAGATACGCAGTATTTT. It encodes CASSQGLRGVTDTQYF. This chain connects TRBV4-3 to TRBJ2-3; the D call may be TRBD1 or TRBD2 (5 bases each). Germline-derived CDR1 and CDR2 are LGHNA and YSLEER. CDR3 length: 16 residues. Trimming took 1 base from V and 2 from J, leaving 13 bases between them.